The clone carrying this T cell receptor (beta chain) came up once. Antigen: not known. The data were obtained in a study of OX40 agonist ivuxolimab in advanced cancers. Study in general: The patients received ivuxolimab by intravenous route every 2 weeks at 0.01 to 10 mg/kg.

The ends lost 6 bases at V and 8 bases at J; junction bases unmatched: 16. This CDR3 has 16 amino acids. CDR1 and CDR2 from the germline V gene are SGHNT and YYREEE (reference sequence). Study findings and constraints: Part of the nonresponder group also had normalized T-cell clonal expansion that was low.

The method was immunoSEQ multiplex PCR; TCRdb's version includes in-frame clones alone and lacks a portion of them. Among tens of thousands of clones listed, roughly 80% were seen once. The J gene is TRBJ2-1, the V gene TRBV5-4; 8 positions agree with TRBD2. The TCR comes from an adult with an advanced solid tumor such as melanoma, head and neck, liver or kidney cancer. The source was CD4+ or CD8+ T cells sorted from blood, collected in a trial of the OX40 agonist ivuxolimab. Here the CDR3 DNA reads TGTGCCAGCACCACCGGCGGGCTAGCGGGTCAGGATGAGCAGTTCTTC. This encodes CASTTGGLAGQDEQFF.